Following are 2 T cell receptor beta chains from one sample sequenced in a study of shared clonotypes between healthy human individuals. Clones were read by immunoSEQ multiplex PCR, and TCRdb kept only the in-frame ones, dropping some. Of about 2.4 million clones listed, roughly 93% were seen once; the top ten hold 0.36%. The sequenced sample was naive CD4+ T cells from PBMCs. Subset specified: CD45RA+ positively selected. Every receptor here comes from a man aged 18 to 30 in good health. Some clones in this sample may be carry-over from other donors' samples.

V usage is TRBV28 and J usage is TRBJ1-3; 7 nucleotides align to TRBD1. The CDR3 length is 18 residues. Germline V lookup: CDR1 MDHEN, CDR2 SYDVKM. V gave up 1 base and J gave up 0 bases; unmatched junction bases: 9. The chain's CDR3 is CASSLYPGQVRSGNTIYF. The CDR3 coding sequence is TGTGCCAGCAGTTTATACCCAGGACAGGTACGCTCTGGAAACACCATATATTTT.

The chain uses TRBV28 and TRBJ2-7; D unresolved. V was clipped by 4 bases and J by 5 bases, with 21 bases between them. Per the germline V gene, CDR1 is MDHEN and CDR2 is SYDVKM. The CDR3 has 16 residues. In DNA form, the CDR3 reads TGTGCCAGCAGTTCCCCTTGGATTGTGAAGTTCCACGAGCAGTACTTC. Translating gives CASSSPWIVKFHEQYF.